This TCR beta chain appears in the sequencing data of a study of T cells in Graves' hyperthyroidism and ophthalmopathy. Study summary: Sampling of peripheral blood happened at initial diagnosis, prior to any treatment.

It was 8 to 10 ml of fresh peripheral blood that supplied the PBMCs. Amplified regions were TCR beta CDR3 sequences from RNA transcripts. TCR CDR3 underwent first-round RT-PCR with the HTBI primer set. TCRdb processed the multiplex PCR reads anew with MiXCR; each CDR3 protein has one entry. The data show approximately 490,000 distinct CDR3 sequences, 20% to 25% seen once. Sequenced: blood. This clonotype was sampled from a woman in her seventies with Graves' ophthalmopathy.

The CDR3 bases are TGTGCCAGCAGCGTAGGGGACAGGGGAAACACCATATATTTT. This gives the protein CASSVGDRGNTIYF. The V gene is TRBV9, the J gene TRBJ1-3, with 8 bases matching TRBD1. V gave up 0 bases and J gave up 4 bases; unmatched junction bases: 0. The germline V gene encodes CDR1 SGDLS and CDR2 YYNGEE. This CDR3 is built from 14 residues.